This T cell receptor (beta chain) was recovered during a study of blood T cell repertoires in COVID-19. Across the whole study: Italy, Spain and the United States were the sources of the convalescent and acute COVID-19 samples. T cells, B-cell-depleted T cells, or PBMCs supplied cDNA or gDNA.

This CDR3 is built from 17 residues. The germline gives CDR1 LNHDA, CDR2 SQIVND (reference sequence). The ends were cut back, 4 bases at V and 0 bases at J, with 16 bases in the middle. Clones were read by immunoSEQ multiplex PCR, and TCRdb kept only the in-frame ones, dropping some. The sample includes more than 60,000 clones, roughly 90% of them seen just once. V gene TRBV19 combines with J gene TRBJ2-1; the D gene is possibly TRBD2 (5 bases). Sequencing used peripheral blood. This clonotype was obtained from a woman aged 45-60 years with active or convalescent COVID-19. CDR3 amino acids: CASSRSLGSSSYNEQFF. CDR3 in DNA: TGTGCCAGTAGTAGAAGCCTAGGGAGCAGCTCCTACAATGAGCAGTTCTTC.